One and the same sample provided the 20 T cell receptor beta chains below, sequenced in a study of blood T cell repertoires in COVID-19. Sequenced by immunoSEQ multiplex PCR; TCRdb stores in-frame clones only, minus some. The data contain around 250,000 clones, around 88% of them singletons. The material sequenced was PBMCs or T cells enriched from blood (not recorded which). The receptor source for this set is a woman in her 30s who had recovered from COVID-19.

This chain joins TRBV7-2 and TRBJ1-5; 8 nucleotides agree with TRBD1. The germline V gene encodes CDR1 SGHTA and CDR2 FQGNSA. CDR3 length: 15 amino acids. Trimming cost V 6 bases and J 7 bases; bases outside gene matches: 11. In DNA form, the CDR3 reads TGTGCCAGCAGTCAACCCCAGGGGGCCCTACAGCCCCAGCATTTT. Protein product: CASSQPQGALQPQHF.

J is TRBJ2-3 and V is TRBV15; TRBD1 agrees at 11 bases. This CDR3 has 15 residues. Germline V gene lookup returns CDR1 LNHNV and CDR2 YYDKDF (reference sequence). Germline trimming cut 4 bases from V and 5 bases from J; bases unmatched to any gene: 5. This chain's CDR3 is CATSTGTGGGDTQYF. CDR3 DNA sequence: TGTGCCACCAGCACCGGGACAGGGGGGGGAGATACGCAGTATTTT.

The rearrangement joins TRBV5-1 to TRBJ2-1, with D perhaps TRBD2 (5 bases). Trimming shortened V by 4 bases and J by 4 bases, and 12 bases separated the two germline ends. Germline V lookup: CDR1 SGHRS, CDR2 YFSETQ. The CDR3 loop spans 14 amino acids. The CDR3 bases are TGCGCCAGCAGCCACCCCGGGATGTACAATGAGCAGTTCTTC. It specifies CASSHPGMYNEQFF. Full variable domain (rest looked up from reference TRBV5-1 and TRBJ2-1): KAGVTQTPRYLIKTRGQQVTLSCSPISGHRSVSWYQQTPGQGLQFLFEYFSETQRNKGNFPGRFSGRQFSNSRSEMNVSTLELGDSALYLCASSHPGMYNEQFFGPGTRLTVL.

This chain uses TRBV11-2 with TRBJ2-7; 9 nucleotides agree with TRBD1. Looked up from germline, CDR1 is SGHAT and CDR2 is FQNNGV. CDR3 length equals 15 residues. Trimming cost V 0 bases and J 6 bases; bases outside gene matches: 6. The CDR3 DNA reads TGTGCCAGCAGCTTAGATCGCGACAGGGGGAGCGAGCAGTACTTC. This sequence encodes CASSLDRDRGSEQYF. The whole variable domain, remainder taken from reference TRBV11-2 and TRBJ2-7, is EAGVAQSPRYKIIEKRQSVAFWCNPISGHATLYWYQQILGQGPKLLIQFQNNGVVDDSQLPKDRFSAERLKGVDSTLKIQPAKLEDSAVYLCASSLDRDRGSEQYFGPGTRLTVT.

The chain links TRBV7-3 to TRBJ2-5, with TRBD2 as a possible D gene (5 bases). There are 15 residues in the CDR3. V lost 2 bases to trimming and J lost 3 bases, with 13 bases between them. Germline loops: CDR1 SGHTA, CDR2 FQGTGA. CDR3 amino acids: CASSLSPAREETQYF. In DNA, the CDR3 is TGTGCCAGCAGCTTATCTCCCGCGCGGGAAGAGACCCAGTACTTC.

The V and J genes are TRBV28 and TRBJ1-5, with D tentatively TRBD1 (6 bases). The CDR3 sequence is 15 residues long. CDR1 MDHEN and CDR2 SYDVKM come from the germline V gene. Trimming shortened V by 6 bases and J by 2 bases, and 14 bases separated the two germline ends. The CDR3 DNA reads as TGTGCCAGCAGGATGAGCGGGGGCGGCAATCAGCCCCAGCATTTT. This translates into CASRMSGGGNQPQHF.

The chain links TRBV5-1 to TRBJ1-2, with D tentatively TRBD1 (6 bases). Germline V lookup: CDR1 SGHRS, CDR2 YFSETQ. The CDR3 covers 15 residues. Trimming shortened V by 0 bases and J by 8 bases, and 17 bases separated the two germline ends. The chain's CDR3 is CASSLAAGDGEGYTF. The CDR3 region has the DNA TGCGCCAGCAGCTTGGCCGCAGGGGATGGAGAAGGCTACACCTTC.

This rearrangement joins TRBV4-2 to TRBJ1-2; 9 bases fit TRBD1. CDR1 and CDR2 from the germline V gene are LGHNA and YNFKEQ. The V segment lost 0 bases and the J segment 4 bases; nucleotides outside the gene matches: 6. The CDR3 loop spans 16 amino acids. In DNA, the CDR3 is TGTGCCAGCAGCCAAGATATGAGGACAGGGGCCTATGGCTACACCTTC. This codes for CASSQDMRTGAYGYTF.

This chain uses TRBV5-1 with TRBJ1-2; possible D gene TRBD1, 6 bases. V was clipped by 4 bases and J by 7 bases, with 17 bases between them. This CDR3 has 14 amino acids. Germline V gives CDR1 SGHRS, CDR2 YFSETQ. The CDR3 spells CASSPRDKLAGYTF. The CDR3 nucleotides read TGCGCCAGCAGCCCCCGGGACAAGTTGGCTGGCTACACCTTC.

The V gene is TRBV5-4, the J gene TRBJ2-2; 7 bases fit TRBD1. Unmatched junction bases numbered 9, after V lost 4 bases and J lost 9 bases. CDR3 length: 14 residues. CDR1 and CDR2 (germline): SGHNT, YYREEE (reference sequence). CDR3 DNA sequence: TGTGCCAGCAGCGATACAGGGGTTACCCGGGAGCTGTTTTTT. Translated: CASSDTGVTRELFF.

The chain has TRBV7-3 and TRBJ1-2; 9 bases fit TRBD1. CDR1 SGHTA and CDR2 FQGTGA come from the germline V gene. This CDR3 contains 14 residues. The trim removed 5 bases at V and 8 bases at J, leaving 9 bases unmatched. The CDR3 protein is CASSDAGTGNGYTF. Written as DNA, the CDR3 is TGTGCCAGCAGCGATGCGGGGACAGGGAACGGCTACACCTTC.

The chain joins TRBV7-2 to TRBJ2-5; TRBD1 is a possible D gene (6 bases). The CDR3 length is 15 residues. V was cut by 3 bases and J by 5 bases, with 16 bases left in between. The germline V gene encodes CDR1 SGHTA and CDR2 FQGNSA. The CDR3 DNA is TGTGCCAGCAGCTTCCCACGGCAGGGGTGGGAGACCCAGTACTTC. It is translated as CASSFPRQGWETQYF.

The chain is built from TRBV6-1 and TRBJ2-7; TRBD1 aligns across 7 bases. The ends lost 2 bases at V and 2 bases at J; junction bases unmatched: 3. The CDR3 has 14 amino acids. CDR1 and CDR2 (germline): MNHNS, SASEGT. DNA of the CDR3: TGTGCCAGCAGTGAAAACAGGGGTGCCTACGAGCAGTACTTC. It yields the protein CASSENRGAYEQYF.

The gene calls are TRBV28 and TRBJ1-1; D not resolved. CDR1 and CDR2 (germline): MDHEN, SYDVKM. This CDR3 is built from 12 residues. The V and J ends lost 2 bases and 11 bases respectively, with 12 bases between them. The CDR3 sequence: CASSLSAHKAFF. The CDR3 DNA reads TGTGCCAGCAGTTTAAGCGCTCACAAGGCTTTCTTT.

The chain is built from TRBV3-1 (or the pseudogene TRBV3-2) and TRBJ1-4; 7 positions match TRBD1. This CDR3 has 15 residues. Unmatched junction bases numbered 12, after V lost 6 bases and J lost 8 bases. Germline CDR1 is LGHDT and CDR2 is YNNKEL (reference sequence). CDR3 DNA sequence: TGTGCCAGCAGAATCGTAACAGGGGTTGAGGAAAAACTGTTTTTT. Translating gives CASRIVTGVEEKLFF.

This clone was seen a single time. V and J are TRBV10-3 and TRBJ1-6, with D hard to call. This CDR3 region has 12 residues. V lost 10 bases and J lost 8, with 12 bases in between. Looked up from germline, CDR1 is ENHRY and CDR2 is SYGVKD. CDR3 in amino acids: CATQVADSPLHF. For the CDR3, the DNA is TGTGCCACCCAAGTGGCGGATTCACCCCTCCACTTT.

CDR3 sequence reads: CASRPRGAGTGNYGYTF. The CDR3 DNA reads as TGTGCCAGCAGGCCTCGGGGGGCCGGGACAGGCAACTATGGCTACACCTTC. The chain employs TRBV28 and TRBJ1-2; 8 bases are a match to TRBD1. The CDR3 totals 17 residues. Losses at the gene ends were 6 bases for V and 2 bases for J; bases not matched to a gene: 14. Germline V lookup: CDR1 MDHEN, CDR2 SYDVKM.

The rearrangement links TRBV19 to TRBJ1-3; D may be TRBD1 (5 bases). Trimming took 10 bases from V and 2 from J, leaving 18 bases between them. The CDR3 is 15 amino acids. Germline V gives CDR1 LNHDA, CDR2 SQIVND (reference sequence). Here the CDR3 DNA reads TGTGCCAACCCCAGAGGGACTTTCCCTGGAAACACCATATATTTT. Its protein is CANPRGTFPGNTIYF.

This clone was found once. The chain combines TRBV19 with TRBJ2-1; TRBD2 matches at 7 bases. The CDR3 sequence is 16 residues long. Germline lookup yields CDR1 LNHDA and CDR2 SQIVND (reference sequence). V was pared by 6 bases and J by 7 bases, with 15 bases of the junction left unmatched. The CDR3 bases are TGTGCCAGTAGGGGACCCGGGACTACTATACATAATGAGCAGTTCTTC. It codes for CASRGPGTTIHNEQFF.

The chain couples TRBV19 to TRBJ1-4; weak D call: TRBD1 (5 bases). The CDR3 runs 13 residues. V was trimmed by 10 bases and J by 8 bases, leaving 17 bases between them. CDR1 and CDR2 (germline): LNHDA, SQIVND (reference sequence). The CDR3, as DNA: TGTGCCACCAATCAGGGTTTTCGGGAAAAACTGTTTTTT. It encodes CATNQGFREKLFF.